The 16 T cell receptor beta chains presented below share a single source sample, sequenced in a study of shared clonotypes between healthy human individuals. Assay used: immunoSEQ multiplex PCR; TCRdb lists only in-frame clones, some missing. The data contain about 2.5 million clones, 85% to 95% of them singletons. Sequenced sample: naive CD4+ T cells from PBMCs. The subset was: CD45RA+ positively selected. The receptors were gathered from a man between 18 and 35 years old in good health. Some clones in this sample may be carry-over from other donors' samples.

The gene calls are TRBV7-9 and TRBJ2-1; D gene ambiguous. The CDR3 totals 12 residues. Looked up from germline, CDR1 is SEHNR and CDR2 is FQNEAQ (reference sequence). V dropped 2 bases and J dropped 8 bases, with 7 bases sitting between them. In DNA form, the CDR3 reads TGTGCCAGCAGCTTAAGTGGATATGAGCAGTTCTTC. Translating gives CASSLSGYEQFF.

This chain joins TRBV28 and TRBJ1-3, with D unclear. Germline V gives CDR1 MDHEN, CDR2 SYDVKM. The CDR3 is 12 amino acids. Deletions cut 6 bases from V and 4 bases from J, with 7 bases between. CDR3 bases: TGTGCCAGCAGGGGGATAGGAAACACCATATATTTT. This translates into CASRGIGNTIYF.

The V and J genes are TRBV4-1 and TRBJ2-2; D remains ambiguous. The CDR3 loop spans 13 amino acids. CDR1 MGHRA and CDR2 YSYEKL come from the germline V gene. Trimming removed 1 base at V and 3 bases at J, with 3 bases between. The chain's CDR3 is CASSQVYTGELFF. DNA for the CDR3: TGCGCCAGCAGCCAAGTTTACACCGGGGAGCTGTTTTTT.

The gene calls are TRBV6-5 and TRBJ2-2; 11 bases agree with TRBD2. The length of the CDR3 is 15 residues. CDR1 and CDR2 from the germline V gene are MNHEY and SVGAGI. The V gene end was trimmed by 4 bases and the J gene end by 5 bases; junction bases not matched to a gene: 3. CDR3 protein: CASSSRTSGTGELFF. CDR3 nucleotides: TGTGCCAGCAGTTCGAGGACTAGCGGGACCGGGGAGCTGTTTTTT.

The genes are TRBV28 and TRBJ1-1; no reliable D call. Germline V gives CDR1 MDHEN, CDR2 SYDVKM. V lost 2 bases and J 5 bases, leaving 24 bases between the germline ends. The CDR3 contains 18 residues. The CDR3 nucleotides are TGTGCCAGCAGTTTACCAACCTTTTCGGGCCAGAGGTCAACTGAAGCTTTCTTT. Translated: CASSLPTFSGQRSTEAFF.

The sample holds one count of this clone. In DNA, the CDR3 is TGTGCCAGCTCAAGAAACAGGGGAGGAGGTGGAAACACCATATATTTT. Translated: CASSRNRGGGGNTIYF. The chain couples TRBV18 to TRBJ1-3; 7 positions agree with TRBD1. V was pared by 5 bases and J by 3 bases, with 10 bases of the junction left unmatched. The germline gives CDR1 KGHSH, CDR2 LQKENI. CDR3 length: 16 residues.

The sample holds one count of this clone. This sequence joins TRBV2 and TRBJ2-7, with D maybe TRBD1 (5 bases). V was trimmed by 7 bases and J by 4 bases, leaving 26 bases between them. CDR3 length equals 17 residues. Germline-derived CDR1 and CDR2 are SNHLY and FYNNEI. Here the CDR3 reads CASNQGRALGVQYEQYF. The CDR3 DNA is TGTGCCAGCAATCAGGGTAGGGCCCTAGGAGTCCAGTACGAGCAGTACTTC.

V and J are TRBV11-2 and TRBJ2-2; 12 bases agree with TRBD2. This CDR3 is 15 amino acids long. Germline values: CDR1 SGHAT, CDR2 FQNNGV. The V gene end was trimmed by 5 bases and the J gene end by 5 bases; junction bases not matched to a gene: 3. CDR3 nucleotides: TGTGCCAGCAGCCCTGGACTAGCGGGGACCGGGGAGCTGTTTTTT. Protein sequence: CASSPGLAGTGELFF.

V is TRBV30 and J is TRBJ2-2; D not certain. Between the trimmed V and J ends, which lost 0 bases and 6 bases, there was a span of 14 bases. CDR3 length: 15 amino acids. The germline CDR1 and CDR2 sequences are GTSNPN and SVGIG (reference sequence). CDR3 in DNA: TGTGCCTGGAGTGTAGGCATGCCCGGATCCGGGGAGCTGTTTTTT. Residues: CAWSVGMPGSGELFF.

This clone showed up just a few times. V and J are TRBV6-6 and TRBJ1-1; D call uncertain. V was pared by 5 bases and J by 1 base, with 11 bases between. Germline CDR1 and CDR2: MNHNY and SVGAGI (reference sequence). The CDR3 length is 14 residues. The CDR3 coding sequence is TGTGCCAGCAGTCTCCGTTGGGGGAACACTGAAGCTTTCTTT. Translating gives CASSLRWGNTEAFF.

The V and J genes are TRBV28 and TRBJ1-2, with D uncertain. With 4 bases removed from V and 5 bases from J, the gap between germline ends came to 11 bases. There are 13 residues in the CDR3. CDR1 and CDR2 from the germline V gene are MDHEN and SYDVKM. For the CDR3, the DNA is TGTGCCAGCAGTTCAGAGTCCTCGTATGGCTACACCTTC. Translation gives CASSSESSYGYTF.

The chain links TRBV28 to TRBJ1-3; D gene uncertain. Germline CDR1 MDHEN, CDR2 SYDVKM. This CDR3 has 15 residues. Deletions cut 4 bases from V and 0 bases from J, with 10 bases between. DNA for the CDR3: TGTGCCAGCAGTTCCCCGGCGATCTCTGGAAACACCATATATTTT. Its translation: CASSSPAISGNTIYF.

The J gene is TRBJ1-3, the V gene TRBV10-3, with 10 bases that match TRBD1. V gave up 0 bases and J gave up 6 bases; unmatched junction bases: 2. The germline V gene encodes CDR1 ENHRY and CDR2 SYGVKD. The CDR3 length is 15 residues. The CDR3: CAISESGTGENTIYF. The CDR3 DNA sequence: TGTGCCATCAGTGAGTCCGGGACAGGGGAAAACACCATATATTTT.

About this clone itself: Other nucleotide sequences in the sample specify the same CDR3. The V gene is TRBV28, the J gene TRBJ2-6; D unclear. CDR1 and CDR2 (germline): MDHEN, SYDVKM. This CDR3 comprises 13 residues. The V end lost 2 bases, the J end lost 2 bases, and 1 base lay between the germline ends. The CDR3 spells CASSLAGANVLTF. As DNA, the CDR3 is TGTGCCAGCAGTTTAGCTGGGGCCAACGTCCTGACTTTC.

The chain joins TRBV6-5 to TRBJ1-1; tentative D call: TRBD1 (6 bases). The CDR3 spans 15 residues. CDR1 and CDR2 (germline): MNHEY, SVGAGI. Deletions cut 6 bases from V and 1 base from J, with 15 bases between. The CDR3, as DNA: TGTGCCAGCAGACACACCCCGGGACAGAACACTGAAGCTTTCTTT. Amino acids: CASRHTPGQNTEAFF.

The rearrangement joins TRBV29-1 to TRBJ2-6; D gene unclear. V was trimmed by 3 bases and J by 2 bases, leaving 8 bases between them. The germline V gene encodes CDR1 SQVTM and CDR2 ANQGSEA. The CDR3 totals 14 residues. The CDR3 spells CSVDLSAGANVLTF. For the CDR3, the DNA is TGCAGCGTTGATTTATCGGCTGGGGCCAACGTCCTGACTTTC.